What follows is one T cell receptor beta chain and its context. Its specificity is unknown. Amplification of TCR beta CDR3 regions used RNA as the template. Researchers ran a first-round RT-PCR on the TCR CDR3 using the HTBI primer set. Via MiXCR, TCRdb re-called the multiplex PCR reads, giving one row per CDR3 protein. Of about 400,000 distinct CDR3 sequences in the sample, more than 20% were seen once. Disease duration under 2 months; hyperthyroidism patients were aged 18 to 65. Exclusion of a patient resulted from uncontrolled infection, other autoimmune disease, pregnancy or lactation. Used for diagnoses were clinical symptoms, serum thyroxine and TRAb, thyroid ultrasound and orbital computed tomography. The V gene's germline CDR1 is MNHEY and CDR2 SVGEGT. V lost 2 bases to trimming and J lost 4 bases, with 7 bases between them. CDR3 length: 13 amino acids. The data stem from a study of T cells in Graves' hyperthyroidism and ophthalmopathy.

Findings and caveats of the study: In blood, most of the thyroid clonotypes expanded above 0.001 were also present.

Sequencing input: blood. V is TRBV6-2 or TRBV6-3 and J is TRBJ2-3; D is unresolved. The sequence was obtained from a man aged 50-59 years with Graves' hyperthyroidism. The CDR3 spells CASSYNDPDTQYF. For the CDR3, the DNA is TGTGCCAGCAGTTACAACGATCCAGATACGCAGTATTTT.